This is a list of T cell receptor delta chains from one sample in a study of Vδ1+ human thymocytes. TCRdb ran CATT on the multiplex PCR reads. The sample contains about 25,000 delta-chain clones, 7.4% of which appear only once. The sample comprised Vdelta1+ gamma-delta thymocytes from the thymus. The receptors stem from a girl less than two years old who had congenital heart surgery. Both conserved end residues are part of each CDR3. The D gene is left open where the match is weak. Part of the rows lack a size; the others show once, few, many or a class for expanded clones.

>TRDJ1|NA|TRDD3|TRDV1
TGTGCTCTTGGGGAACGGGTAGGAGTAGGCTACTGGGGGACCCCGTCGTACACCGATAAACTCATCTTT
CALGERVGVGYWGTPSYTDKLIF
>TRDJ1|medium-sized|NA|TRDV1
TGTGCTCTTGGGGAACCCGCTCCGGGGACGTACACCGATAAACTCATCTTT
CALGEPAPGTYTDKLIF
>TRDJ1|few|NA|TRDV1
TGTGCTCTTGGGGAACGGCCCGCTTTTACCGGTAAACTCATCTTT
CALGERPAFTGKLIF
>TRDJ1|NA|TRDD3|TRDV1
TGTGCTCTTGCTCCCCTACTAACTGGGGGTTTAAGTACCGATAAACTCATCTTT
CALAPLLTGGLSTDKLIF
>TRDJ1|few|TRDD3|TRDV1
TGTGCCCTTGGGGAACTCTACTGGGGGATACGCGGGACCGATAAACTCATCTTT
CALGELYWGIRGTDKLIF
>TRDJ1|few|NA|TRDV1
TGTGCTCTTGGACCAATAAGCGGGGGAATGGGCACCGATAAACTCATCTTT
CALGPISGGMGTDKLIF
>TRDJ2|NA|NA|TRDV1
TGTGCTCTTGGGGAATTAGAAGGGCCCCCGGGGTCGACAGCACAACTCTTCTTT
CALGELEGPPGSTAQLFF
>TRDJ1|NA|NA|TRDV1
TGTGCTCTTGGGCCCCTAATTCCTGACCGAAAGGATGACACCGATAAACTCATCTTT
CALGPLIPDRKDDTDKLIF
>TRDJ1|few|NA|TRDV1
TGTGCTCTTGGGGAAGCTAGAGGGGGCGATAAACTCATCTTT
CALGEARGGDKLIF
>TRDJ1|few|TRDD3|TRDV1
TGTGCTCTTGGGGAACGCTTCCTACGTGGGGGATACCCGGGACTCATCTTT
CALGERFLRGGYPGLIF
>TRDJ1|few|TRDD3|TRDV1
TGTGCTCTTGGGGCGGACTGGGGGATACACTTCACCCTCAAAAAGTACACCGATAAACTCATCTTT
CALGADWGIHFTLKKYTDKLIF
>TRDJ1|NA|TRDD3|TRDV1
TGTGCTCTTGGGAAGTCCCCCTTTCAAATTACTGGGGGATATGTTGACACCGATAAACTCATCTTT
CALGKSPFQITGGYVDTDKLIF
>TRDJ1|few|TRDD3|TRDV1
TGTGCTCTTGGGGAAAATTTCCTCCGTACTGGGGGATACGGGGAGCCCAACACCGATAAACTCATCTTT
CALGENFLRTGGYGEPNTDKLIF
>TRDJ2|few|NA|TRDV1
TGTGCTCTTGGGGAATTTAGGGAGCTTAGTAAAGCACAACTCTTCTTT
CALGEFRELSKAQLFF
>TRDJ1|NA|TRDD2|TRDV1
TGTGCTCTTGGGGTCTCTGCTTCCTACCCTTTTCGACTCATCTTT
CALGVSASYPFRLIF
>TRDJ1|NA|NA|TRDV1
TGTGCTCTTGGGGAAATCTGGTTCAGGATGGGCCTCGGAGGCACCGATAAACTCATCTTT
CALGEIWFRMGLGGTDKLIF
>TRDJ1|few|TRDD3|TRDV1
TGTGCTCTTGGGGAAGAATCAATTTTACGGGGGGGATACATGGCCGATAAACTCATCTTT
CALGEESILRGGYMADKLIF
>TRDJ1|NA|TRDD3|TRDV1
TGTGCTCTTGGGGGACCTTCGACTGGGGGATTCCCACACACCGATAAACTCATCTTT
CALGGPSTGGFPHTDKLIF
>TRDJ1|NA|TRDD3|TRDV1
TGTGCTCTTGGGGAAGTCCACTACGCGGGGGGATATTCCCCAGACACCGATAAACTCATCTTT
CALGEVHYAGGYSPDTDKLIF
>TRDJ1|few|NA|TRDV1
TGTGCTCTTGGGGAACTCTCTCCCACGGGACTCATCTTT
CALGELSPTGLIF
>TRDJ1|few|NA|TRDV1
TGTGCTCTTGGGGAACCCCTTTTCTTCGGCTTCACGATTAAAAAACTCATCTTT
CALGEPLFFGFTIKKLIF
>TRDJ1|few|NA|TRDV1
TGTGCTCTTGGGGAACGGTTGCCGACGGATCTGGGCAGGATTAAACTCATCTTT
CALGERLPTDLGRIKLIF
>TRDJ1|NA|NA|TRDV1
TGTGCTCTTGGGGAACTAGTAAGCCCCCTACTGGGCTTCAAGCACCGGATCACCGATAAACTCATCTTT
CALGELVSPLLGFKHRITDKLIF
>TRDJ1|few|NA|TRDV1
TGTGCTCTTGGGGAACCGGTCCTGAGGGTCCCGTACACCGATAAACTCATCTTT
CALGEPVLRVPYTDKLIF
>TRDJ1|few|TRDD3|TRDV1
TGTGCTCTTGGGGAATCCGGTCCGGATTTTTCGATCTGGGGGGGATACACCGATAAACTCATCTTT
CALGESGPDFSIWGGYTDKLIF
>TRDJ1|NA|TRDD3|TRDV1
TGTGCTCTTGGGGAACCCTTCCAGACGCTTACTGGGGGTGAGGAAGGAATCGATAAACTCATCTTT
CALGEPFQTLTGGEEGIDKLIF
>TRDJ1|NA|TRDD3|TRDV1
TGTGCTCTTGGGGAACTAGTCTCGAGTCGCCCCTCCTGGGGGATAAGGGAGGGTACCGGTAAACTCATCTTT
CALGELVSSRPSWGIREGTGKLIF
>TRDJ1|few|TRDD3|TRDV1
TGTGCTCTCACAAGCAGGCCTTCCTGGCACTGGGGGATACAGCGCATCGATAAACTCATCTTT
CALTSRPSWHWGIQRIDKLIF
>TRDJ1|few|NA|TRDV1
TGTGCTCTTGGGGACCTCCGGGCCTACGGGGTTGGTGGGGACCGGGCCCATTATACCGATAAACTCATCTTT
CALGDLRAYGVGGDRAHYTDKLIF